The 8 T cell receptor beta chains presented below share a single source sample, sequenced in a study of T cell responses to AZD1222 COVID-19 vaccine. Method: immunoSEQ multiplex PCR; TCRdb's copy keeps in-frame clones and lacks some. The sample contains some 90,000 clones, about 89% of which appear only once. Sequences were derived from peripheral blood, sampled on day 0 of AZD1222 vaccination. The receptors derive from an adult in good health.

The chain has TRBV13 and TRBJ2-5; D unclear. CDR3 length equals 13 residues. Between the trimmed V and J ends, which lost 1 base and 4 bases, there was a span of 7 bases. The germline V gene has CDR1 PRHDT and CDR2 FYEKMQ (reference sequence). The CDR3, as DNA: TGTGCCAGCAGCTTAGCCGGATCAGAGACCCAGTACTTC. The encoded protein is CASSLAGSETQYF.

CDR3 DNA: TGCGCCAGCAGCTTGGGGGGCCTAGCGGGAGGGCTCTACGAGCAGTACTTC. It encodes CASSLGGLAGGLYEQYF. The chain links TRBV5-1 to TRBJ2-7; 12 bases match TRBD2. V lost 0 bases, J lost 3 bases, and 7 bases stayed unmatched. The CDR3 has 17 residues. The germline CDR1 and CDR2 sequences are SGHRS and YFSETQ. The variable domain in full, completed from reference TRBV5-1 and TRBJ2-7, reads KAGVTQTPRYLIKTRGQQVTLSCSPISGHRSVSWYQQTPGQGLQFLFEYFSETQRNKGNFPGRFSGRQFSNSRSEMNVSTLELGDSALYLCASSLGGLAGGLYEQYFGPGTRLTVT.

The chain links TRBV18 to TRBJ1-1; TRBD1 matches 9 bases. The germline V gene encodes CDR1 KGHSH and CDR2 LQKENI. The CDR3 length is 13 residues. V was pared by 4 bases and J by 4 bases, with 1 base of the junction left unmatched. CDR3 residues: CASSQGQGTEAFF. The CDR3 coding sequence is TGTGCCAGCTCACAGGGACAGGGCACTGAAGCTTTCTTT.

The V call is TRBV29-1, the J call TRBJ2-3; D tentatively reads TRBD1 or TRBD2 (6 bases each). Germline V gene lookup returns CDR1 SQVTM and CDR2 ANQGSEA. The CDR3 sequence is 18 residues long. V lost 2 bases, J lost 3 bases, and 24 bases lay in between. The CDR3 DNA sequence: TGCAGCGTTGAAAGGCCGCGGAGGGGGGTGGTATCGACAGATACGCAGTATTTT. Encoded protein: CSVERPRRGVVSTDTQYF.

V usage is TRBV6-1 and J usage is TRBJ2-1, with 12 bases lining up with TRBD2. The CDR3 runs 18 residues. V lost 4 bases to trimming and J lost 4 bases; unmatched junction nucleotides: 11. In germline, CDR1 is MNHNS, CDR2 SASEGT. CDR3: CASSGRLAGAAGYNEQFF. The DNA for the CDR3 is TGTGCCAGCAGTGGACGACTAGCGGGGGCCGCGGGTTACAATGAGCAGTTCTTC.

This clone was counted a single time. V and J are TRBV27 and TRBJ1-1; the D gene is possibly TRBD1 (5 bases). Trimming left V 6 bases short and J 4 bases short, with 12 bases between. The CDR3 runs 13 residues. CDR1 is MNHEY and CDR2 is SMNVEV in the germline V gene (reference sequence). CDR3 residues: CASSQDRATEAFF. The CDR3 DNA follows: TGTGCCAGCAGCCAAGACAGAGCCACTGAAGCTTTCTTT.

The CDR3 region has the DNA TGTGCCAGCAATAAAGGGGGGGACGATGGGACCCAGTACTTC. It codes for CASNKGGDDGTQYF. This rearrangement joins TRBV6-6 to TRBJ2-5, with D perhaps TRBD2 (7 bases). Deletions cut 7 bases from V and 7 bases from J, with 19 bases between. Germline CDR1 is MNHNY and CDR2 is SVGAGI (reference sequence). CDR3 size: 14 residues.

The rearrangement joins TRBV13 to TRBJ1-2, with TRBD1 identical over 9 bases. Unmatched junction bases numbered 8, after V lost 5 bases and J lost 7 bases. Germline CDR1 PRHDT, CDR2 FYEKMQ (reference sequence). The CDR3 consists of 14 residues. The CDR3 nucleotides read TGTGCCAGCAGCCTAAACAGGGGGCAGGGTGGCTACACCTTC. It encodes CASSLNRGQGGYTF.